The rows below give T cell receptor beta chains drawn from one sample of a study of OX40 agonist ivuxolimab in advanced cancers. Measured with immunoSEQ multiplex PCR; TCRdb has only the in-frame clones, and not every one. The sample has about 21,000 clones; nearly 85% are singletons. The sample here was CD4+ or CD8+ T cells sorted from blood, taken in a trial of the OX40 agonist ivuxolimab. The receptors derive from an adult with an advanced solid tumor such as melanoma, head and neck, liver or kidney cancer. Each CDR3 is given with its conserved first and last residue. Each record gives: clone size, D gene, J gene, V gene, CDR3 protein, CDR3 DNA. D genes are given only for firm matches. The size of a clone is reported for some rows only, either as once, few or many, or as a class for expanded clones.

. . TRBJ1-2 TRBV19 CASSISQGPINGYTF TGTGCCAGTAGTATAAGTCAGGGCCCAATCAATGGCTACACCTTC
few TRBD1 TRBJ2-7 TRBV25-1 CASSARDRVSEQYF TGTGCCAGCAGTGCTCGGGACAGGGTTAGCGAGCAGTACTTC
. . TRBJ2-7 TRBV4-2 CASSQYYPDYEQYF TGTGCCAGCAGCCAGTATTACCCCGACTACGAGCAGTACTTC
once . TRBJ1-1 TRBV7-9 CASRSPGREAFF TGTGCCAGCAGGTCCCCGGGCCGTGAAGCTTTCTTT
. TRBD2 TRBJ2-7 TRBV9 CASSVGAGAPYEQYF TGTGCCAGCAGCGTAGGGGCGGGAGCCCCCTACGAGCAGTACTTC
. . TRBJ1-3 TRBV6-6 CASSSYTIASGNTIYF TGTGCCAGCAGCTCGTACACTATCGCAAGCGGAAACACCATATATTTT
. . TRBJ2-3 TRBV9 CASSSSPGVDTQYF TGTGCCAGCAGCTCCTCCCCGGGGGTGGATACGCAGTATTTT
. TRBD2 TRBJ2-1 TRBV13 CASSLGTSGYNEQFF TGTGCCAGCAGCTTAGGGACTAGCGGCTACAATGAGCAGTTCTTC
. TRBD2 TRBJ2-1 TRBV6-1 CASGRGTSAFNEQFF TGTGCCAGCGGACGGGGGACTAGCGCATTCAATGAGCAGTTCTTC
. . TRBJ1-1 TRBV5-4 CASSLDREITEAFF TGTGCCAGCAGCTTGGACAGGGAGATAACTGAAGCTTTCTTT
. . TRBJ2-7 TRBV19 CASSMESSYEQYF TGTGCCAGTAGTATGGAGAGCTCCTACGAGCAGTACTTC
few . TRBJ1-2 TRBV5-5 CASSFRDTLAYGYTF TGTGCCAGCAGCTTCCGGGACACCCTGGCCTATGGCTACACCTTC
. TRBD1 TRBJ1-5 TRBV6-1 CASSKTGEAQPQHF TGTGCCAGCAGTAAAACAGGGGAAGCGCAGCCCCAGCATTTT
. TRBD1 TRBJ1-1 TRBV7-3 CASSYRGLGEAFF TGTGCCAGCAGCTACAGGGGGCTGGGTGAAGCTTTCTTT
. TRBD2 TRBJ2-1 TRBV18 CASSSGGGGSGNEQFF TGTGCCAGCTCATCGGGAGGCGGGGGGTCCGGTAATGAGCAGTTCTTC
. TRBD2 TRBJ2-1 TRBV10-1 CASSDLAGNEQFF TGCGCCAGCAGTGACTTAGCGGGCAATGAGCAGTTCTTC
. TRBD2 TRBJ2-1 TRBV7-2 CASSMTSGGLDEQFF TGTGCCAGCAGCATGACCTCGGGGGGGTTGGATGAGCAGTTCTTC
. . TRBJ1-3 TRBV4-1 CASSQDGNTIYF TGCGCCAGCAGCCAAGATGGAAACACCATATATTTT
. . TRBJ2-2 TRBV5-5 CASSLPLAGGGELFF TGTGCCAGCAGCCTCCCGCTAGCCGGGGGCGGGGAGCTGTTTTTT
. TRBD2 TRBJ2-2 TRBV5-6 CASARGRSGELFF TGTGCCAGCGCCCGCGGGAGGTCCGGGGAGCTGTTTTTT
few . TRBJ1-1 TRBV6-5 CASRLLGGNTEAFF TGTGCCAGCAGACTGTTGGGGGGGAACACTGAAGCTTTCTTT
few . TRBJ2-1 TRBV2 CASSEAGSHEQFF TGTGCCAGCAGCGAGGCAGGGAGCCATGAGCAGTTCTTC
. . TRBJ1-2 TRBV10-3 CAISGGVPNYGYTF TGTGCCATCTCTGGGGGCGTTCCTAACTATGGCTACACCTTC
. TRBD1 TRBJ1-1 TRBV30 CAWSSGQGNTEAFF TGTGCCTGGAGTTCGGGACAGGGGAACACTGAAGCTTTCTTT
. TRBD1 TRBJ1-1 TRBV6-5 CASRATGGTEAFF TGTGCCAGCAGGGCAACAGGGGGGACTGAAGCTTTCTTT
once TRBD2 TRBJ2-3 TRBV9 CASSVASGGSTDTQYF TGTGCCAGCAGCGTAGCTAGCGGGGGGAGCACAGATACGCAGTATTTT
few . TRBJ2-5 TRBV21-1 CASSIRPRETQYF TGTGCCAGCAGCATTAGACCACGAGAGACCCAGTACTTC
. . TRBJ1-3 TRBV28 CASSSPERRSGNTIYF TGTGCCAGCAGCTCCCCCGAGAGACGGTCAGGAAACACCATATATTTT
. . TRBJ1-1 TRBV19 CASSISLHTEAFF TGTGCCAGTAGTATCAGCCTTCATACTGAAGCTTTCTTT
. TRBD1 TRBJ1-5 TRBV6-1 CASSESLGTALDQPQHF TGTGCCAGCAGTGAATCTTTAGGGACAGCCTTAGATCAGCCCCAGCATTTT
. . TRBJ1-6 TRBV28 CASSSGYNSPLHF TGTGCCAGCAGTTCGGGCTATAATTCACCCCTCCACTTT
. TRBD2 TRBJ2-1 TRBV7-3 CASSFGLAPYNEQFF TGTGCCAGCAGCTTTGGACTAGCACCGTACAATGAGCAGTTCTTC
. . TRBJ1-4 TRBV11-2 CASSRNEDSLFF TGTGCCAGCAGCCGAAATGAGGACTCTCTGTTTTTT
. TRBD2 TRBJ2-1 TRBV9 CASSVEAGAYNEQFF TGTGCCAGCAGCGTAGAAGCGGGAGCCTACAATGAGCAGTTCTTC
. TRBD1 TRBJ2-1 TRBV7-8 CASRRDRRTNEQFF TGTGCCAGCAGGAGGGACAGGCGAACCAATGAGCAGTTCTTC
. TRBD2 TRBJ2-1 TRBV14 CASSQRALAPDNEQFF TGTGCCAGCAGCCAGAGAGCACTAGCGCCTGACAATGAGCAGTTCTTC
. . TRBJ2-1 TRBV6-6 CASSYGGNEQFF TGTGCCAGCAGTTACGGAGGGAATGAGCAGTTCTTC
. . TRBJ1-1 TRBV19 CASSMGGGTEAFF TGTGCCAGTAGTATGGGCGGGGGCACTGAAGCTTTCTTT
. . TRBJ1-3 TRBV11-3 CASSFSSSGNTIYF TGTGCCAGCAGCTTCAGCTCATCTGGAAACACCATATATTTT
. TRBD2 TRBJ2-1 TRBV6-4 CASSASGGDYNEQFF TGTGCCAGCAGTGCGAGCGGGGGGGACTACAATGAGCAGTTCTTC
. . TRBJ2-7 TRBV6-6 CASSYSMGGSYEQYF TGTGCCAGCAGTTACTCGATGGGGGGATCCTACGAGCAGTACTTC
. TRBD1 TRBJ1-2 TRBV5-4 CASSLPLQGAGGHTF TGTGCCAGCAGCTTGCCATTACAGGGGGCTGGAGGACACACCTTC
once . TRBJ2-7 TRBV5-1 CASSFLDPPYEQYF TGCGCCAGCAGCTTCCTAGACCCTCCTTACGAGCAATACTTC
. . TRBJ2-2 TRBV27 CASSLAGELFF TGTGCCAGCAGTTTGGCCGGGGAGCTGTTTTTT
. TRBD2 TRBJ2-2 TRBV29-1 CSVGASGANTGELFF TGCAGCGTTGGCGCTAGCGGAGCGAACACCGGGGAGCTGTTTTTT
once . TRBJ2-7 TRBV11-2 CASSSRASGDEQYF TGTGCCAGCAGCTCGCGGGCCTCTGGGGACGAGCAGTACTTC
. . TRBJ1-2 TRBV30 CAAGRDYGYTF TGCGCGGCTGGCAGGGACTATGGCTACACCTTC
. TRBD1 TRBJ1-3 TRBV27 CASSPQGGLGGNTIYF TGTGCCAGCAGCCCACAGGGGGGTCTCGGTGGAAACACCATATATTTT
. . TRBJ2-7 TRBV7-9 CASSLTDYEQYF TGTGCCAGCAGCTTAACAGACTACGAGCAGTACTTC
once . TRBJ2-1 TRBV30 CAWSLSSYNEQFF TGTGCCTGGAGTCTAAGCTCCTACAATGAGCAGTTCTTC
. . TRBJ2-3 TRBV30 CAWAEGTDTQYF TGTGCCTGGGCGGAAGGGACAGATACGCAGTATTTT